The rows below give T cell receptor beta chains drawn from one sample of a study of identical twins. Via MiXCR, TCRdb re-called the 5' RACE reads, giving one row per CDR3 protein. Of some 460,000 distinct CDR3 sequences in the sample, 14% were seen once. The same data also contributed to another study, on yellow fever vaccine responses in identical twins.

What was sequenced was CD4+ T cells sorted from blood. Every receptor here comes from a woman aged 18 to 35 in good health. CDR3s include the opening cysteine and the closing phenylalanine or tryptophan. Each record gives: CDR3 DNA, CDR3 protein, J gene, V gene, D gene, clone size, CDR3 length. A D gene is named only where the DNA matches it firmly. Clone size is stated in some rows and not others, as once, few, many or a class when expanded.

TGCGCCAGCAGCCAATTATCGGGTGGTCCCGGGGAGCTGTTTTTT	CASSQLSGGPGELFF	TRBJ2-2	TRBV4-3	-	many	15
TGCAGTGCTAGATCGTCAGGGGGCGCGGAGACCCAGTACTTC	CSARSSGGAETQYF	TRBJ2-5	TRBV20-1	TRBD1	-	14
TGTGCCAGCAGTCTGGAAACTAGCGGATCCAAAAACATTCAGTACTTC	CASSLETSGSKNIQYF	TRBJ2-4	TRBV28	TRBD2	-	16
TGTGCCAGCAGCCAAGATGGGCGAGGTGGCGAGCAGTTCTTC	CASSQDGRGGEQFF	TRBJ2-1	TRBV4-2	-	few	14
TGTGCCAGCAGCGGGTTGGGGTTAAGGGACTACAATGAGCAGTTCTTC	CASSGLGLRDYNEQFF	TRBJ2-1	TRBV6-1	-	-	16
TGCAGCGTTGAAGCGCCAGTGTCACCCGGGGAGCTGTTTTTT	CSVEAPVSPGELFF	TRBJ2-2	TRBV29-1	-	many	14
TGTGCCAGCTCCCAGACAGGGTGGGCCTACGAGCAGTACTTC	CASSQTGWAYEQYF	TRBJ2-7	TRBV28	TRBD1	-	14
TGTGCCAGCAGGGGGACAAAACAAGAGACCCAGTACTTC	CASRGTKQETQYF	TRBJ2-5	TRBV7-2	-	few	13
TGCGCCAGCAGTCTAGCGGGGAGTTTCACAGATACGCAGTATTTT	CASSLAGSFTDTQYF	TRBJ2-3	TRBV5-1	TRBD2	-	15
TGTGCCAGCAGCTTAGATCGGACTAGCGGGAGTCTAGCCGGGGAGCTGTTTTTT	CASSLDRTSGSLAGELFF	TRBJ2-2	TRBV11-2	TRBD2	many	18
TGCACCAGCATGGGGGAGACTGAAGCTTTCTTT	CTSMGETEAFF	TRBJ1-1	TRBV1	-	-	11
TGCGCCAGCAGCTTGGACAGCCACGGCACAGATACGCAGTATTTT	CASSLDSHGTDTQYF	TRBJ2-3	TRBV5-1	-	few	15
TGTGCCAGCAGTTACTCCAGGGGGTCCCAAGAGACCCAGTACTTC	CASSYSRGSQETQYF	TRBJ2-5	TRBV27	TRBD1	few	15
TGTGCCAGCGGCCTCCAAGCGGGGGTGGATACGCAGTATTTT	CASGLQAGVDTQYF	TRBJ2-3	TRBV7-2	TRBD2	few	14
TGTGCCAGCAGTTACTCGGCGGGGTCATACGAGCAGTACTTC	CASSYSAGSYEQYF	TRBJ2-7	TRBV6-2/TRBV6-3	-	few	14
TGTGCCAGCAGCTCGGGACAGAGCGGCACCGGGGAGCTGTTTTTT	CASSSGQSGTGELFF	TRBJ2-2	TRBV7-6	TRBD1	-	15
TGCGCCAGCAGCCTACCTTCGGGGGGCAGCAACATTCAGTACTTC	CASSLPSGGSNIQYF	TRBJ2-4	TRBV5-1	-	few	15
TGCGCCAGCATGGGACAGGGTGGAACTGAAGCTTTCTTT	CASMGQGGTEAFF	TRBJ1-1	TRBV5-1	TRBD1	-	13
TGTGCCAGCAGCTTAGACGGCGTTCAAGAGACCCAGTACTTC	CASSLDGVQETQYF	TRBJ2-5	TRBV11-2	-	-	14
TGTGCCAGCAGCCCCCGGGACAGGGTTTCTTCACCCCTCCACTTT	CASSPRDRVSSPLHF	TRBJ1-6	TRBV3-1	TRBD1	few	15